The T cell receptor (beta chain) under discussion was sequenced for a study of molecular identifiers for immune sequencing clone quantification (dated by TCRdb to the late 2010s). For context, the study as a whole: For a replicate experiment, RNA from 20,000 or 100,000 naive CD8 T cells was divided into five aliquots, and four of the five aliquots were sequenced. This methods study used CD8 T cells to benchmark TCR RNA copy counting and molecular-identifier clustering-based TCR repertoire sequencing (MIDCIRS).

On this clonotype: Its antigen specificity is not known. A junction boundary mismatches the germline segment, possibly from a read error.

Findings and caveats that apply to the study as a whole: Without barcode sub-clustering, chimeric consensus sequences inflated TCR diversity; chimeras reached as high as 47%. Naive libraries contained spiked-in Jurkat TCR RNA (approximately ten copies' worth), which is not part of the donor repertoire. Highly expanded clone sizes could be underestimated because identical TCR molecules may share a barcode. In CMV-specific effector cells, clones with more than 20 RNA copies accounted for over 97% of molecules, whereas in naive cells such clones accounted for under 1%. Even against a background of about a million naive CD8 T cells, spiked-in Jurkat TCR RNA amounting to a single cell's worth was reported to be detectable. Modeling indicated about 3 TCR RNA copies recovered per cell, compared with around 9.8 by digital PCR, which implies a capture efficiency of around 29%.

The library was built by means of PCR. The reads were generated on a NextSeq 500. Bulk TCR libraries were made following a previously described method, with the TCR primers given in Table S5. The Qiagen AllPrep DNA/RNA kit was used to purify total RNA. Before analysis, reads from multiple sequencing runs of one library were combined. The paper's data handling went like this. Reads were retained only if an exact TCR constant sequence was present, and the retained reads were trimmed to 150 nt and grouped according to their 12-nt molecular barcodes. Reads within each barcode group were sub-clustered using a 15% Levenshtein threshold, and quality-weighted consensus sequences were constructed for each RNA molecule. Non-functional sequences were excluded, and lower-count sequences lying one edit away from another sequence were also excluded. Barcode sub-clusters with fewer than 20% of the maximum read count were removed, based on fitting two negative binomial distributions. Through fastp at Q25 and MiXCR, TCRdb rebuilt clones from the public reads, retaining in-frame beta chains. Records with the same CDR3 protein are collapsed into one entry carrying the most frequent genes and DNA. It is TCRdb's table, rather than the study itself, that gives the V and J calls and clone size. Present in this sample are about 10,000 distinct CDR3 sequences, 20% to 25% of which were seen just once. The ten largest clones add up to more than 1.4% of the sample.

The CDR3 covers 12 residues, taking in both the cysteine and the phenylalanine. Here the CDR3 DNA is all that survives: 36 bases in frame from base 1. The germline V gene specifies SGDLS as CDR1 and YYNGEE as CDR2. Naive CD8 T cell libraries were made from 20,000 to 1,000,000 sorted cells using 10%, 30% or 50% of purified RNA. On a BD FACSAria II, naive CD8 T cells were FACS-sorted as CD8+CD4-CCR7+CD45RA+ and collected into RLT Plus buffer. Detection sensitivity was tested by spiking Jurkat RNA equal to 9 to 10 TCR copies' worth into samples containing roughly 17,000-1,100,000 naive CD8 T cells. Enrichment of CD8 T cells was done with RosetteSep CD8+ T Cell Enrichment Cocktail plus Ficoll-Paque, and ACK red cell lysis came afterward.

Recombination linked TRBV9 to TRBJ2-1; the D region is possibly TRBD1 or TRBD2, each matching across 6 bases. The clonotype originates from a human donor in good health. Some libraries in this study had Jurkat cell RNA spiked in. The sample taken for sequencing was naive CD8+ T cells from blood, with Jurkat cell RNA spiked in. The meaning of the sample's cell subset or site label: FACS-sorted CD8+CD4-CCR7+CD45RA+ naive T cells. The encoded CDR3 is CASGKGGNERFF. At the DNA level, the sequence is TGTGCCAGCGGCAAAGGGGGGAATGAGCGGTTCTTC.